The rows below give T cell receptor beta chains drawn from one sample of a study of radiotherapy plus CTLA-4 blockade in lung cancer. This table comes from immunoSEQ multiplex PCR, and its TCRdb copy is limited to in-frame clones, with some not included. The sample includes roughly 57,000 clones, approximately 82% of them seen just once. Material: peripheral blood, obtained from a patient treated with radiotherapy plus ipilimumab. These receptors were obtained from a human donor with non-small cell lung cancer whose response to radiotherapy plus ipilimumab could not be evaluated. Each CDR3 is given with its conserved first and last residue. Fields, in order: J gene, clone size, V gene, D gene, CDR3 DNA, CDR3 protein. A D gene is named only where the DNA matches it firmly. Clone size is not always given. Where it is, it says once, few, many or a class for expanded clones.

TRBJ2-1 | NA | TRBV19 | NA | TGTGCCAGTAGTAGACCCCCACAATCGGGGTACAATGAGCAGTTCTTC | CASSRPPQSGYNEQFF
TRBJ2-1 | NA | TRBV5-4 | TRBD1 | TGTGCCAGCAGCTTCGCGGACAGGGGAAACAATGAGCAGTTCTTC | CASSFADRGNNEQFF
TRBJ2-3 | NA | TRBV29-1 | NA | TGCAGCGGAGGTGGAAACGGCCCAGATACGCAGTATTTT | CSGGGNGPDTQYF
TRBJ1-2 | NA | TRBV11-2 | TRBD1 | TGTGCCAGCAGCATCGGGACAGAGAGATATGGCTACACCTTC | CASSIGTERYGYTF
TRBJ2-7 | NA | TRBV7-2 | NA | TGTGCCAGCAGCCCGTCGCGAGTAGCCTACGAGCAGTACTTC | CASSPSRVAYEQYF
TRBJ2-2 | NA | TRBV4-1 | NA | TGCGCCAGCAGCCAAGACAGAACGGCGGTCGCCGGGGAGCTGTTTTTT | CASSQDRTAVAGELFF
TRBJ1-2 | NA | TRBV11-2 | NA | TGTGCCAGCAGCTTAGACCGTCTCTATGGCTACACCTTC | CASSLDRLYGYTF
TRBJ1-1 | few | TRBV30 | NA | TGTGCCTGGAGCTGGGGGGACACTGAAGCTTTCTTT | CAWSWGDTEAFF
TRBJ1-5 | once | TRBV19 | TRBD1 | TGTGCCAGTAGAGGACAGGGGGCGGACAATCAGCCCCAGCATTTT | CASRGQGADNQPQHF
TRBJ1-1 | NA | TRBV7-2 | NA | TGTGCCAGCAGCTTAGGGACAAACACTGAAGCTTTCTTT | CASSLGTNTEAFF
TRBJ1-5 | NA | TRBV6-1 | NA | TGTGCCAGCAGTGAACCCGGGAATCAGCCCCAGCATTTT | CASSEPGNQPQHF
TRBJ2-7 | few | TRBV4-1 | NA | TGCGCCAGCAGCCGGCAAGATGGGGGGAGCTCCTACGAGCAGTACTTC | CASSRQDGGSSYEQYF
TRBJ2-1 | NA | TRBV10-3 | TRBD1 | TGTGCCATCACCGTAGACAGGGGCTCCTACAATGAGCAGTTCTTC | CAITVDRGSYNEQFF
TRBJ2-5 | NA | TRBV4-1 | NA | TGCGCCAGCAGCCAACCTCGGGAGACCCAGTACTTC | CASSQPRETQYF
TRBJ1-2 | NA | TRBV7-2 | TRBD1 | TGTGCCAGCAGCCTAAGACAGGGAACGACAGGGGGCTACACCTTC | CASSLRQGTTGGYTF
TRBJ1-4 | NA | TRBV28 | NA | TGTGCCAGCAGCCGAGGCGCTTCAACTAATGAAAAACTGTTTTTT | CASSRGASTNEKLFF